The T cell receptor (beta chain) under discussion was sequenced for a study of response to subunit inactivated influenza vaccine. Findings and limits, study-wide: Each seasonal influenza vaccination, the authors suggested, recruits few new T cells.

The V end lost 8 bases, the J end lost 10 bases, and 12 bases lay between the germline ends. This CDR3 comprises 10 residues. The germline gives CDR1 DFQATT, CDR2 SNEGSKA (reference sequence). Remarks on this clonotype: Its antigen is not identified.

In TCRdb, the RT-PCR reads were re-called with MiXCR into one record per CDR3 protein. The profile covers 800,000 or so distinct CDR3 sequences, with over 20% appearing a single time and about 10% taken by the ten largest. This receptor was identified in a man between 50 and 59 years old who received an inactivated influenza vaccine. The sample consisted of PBMCs from blood, taken 5 to 6 days after vaccination. This sequence joins TRBV20-1 and TRBJ2-1; D may be TRBD1 (5 bases). The CDR3: CSTYKGEQFF. CDR3 nucleotide sequence: TGCAGTACCTATAAGGGGGAGCAGTTCTTC.